This TCR beta chain stems from a study of response to subunit inactivated influenza vaccine. Study findings and constraints: There was a suggestion from the authors that each seasonal influenza vaccination recruits few new T cells.

This clonotype has only a few counts. The antigen remains unidentified. TCRdb reprocessed the RT-PCR reads via MiXCR and lists one record per CDR3 protein. The top ten hold over 2.5% of the sample, which has about 500,000 distinct CDR3 sequences, about 15% seen once. J was trimmed by 4 bases and V by 4 bases; bases with no gene match: 10. Germline-derived CDR1 and CDR2 are LNHNV and YYDKDF (reference sequence). The CDR3 consists of 17 residues. This TCR was sampled from a man aged 50-75 years who received an inactivated influenza vaccine. The specimen was CD4+ T cells sorted from PBMCs, collected roughly 24 months after vaccination. This rearrangement joins TRBV15 to TRBJ2-7; 13 bases match TRBD2. CDR3 sequence reads: CATSTRRTSGSLYEQYF. Here the CDR3 DNA reads TGTGCCACCAGCACGAGGCGGACTAGCGGGAGTTTATACGAGCAGTACTTC.